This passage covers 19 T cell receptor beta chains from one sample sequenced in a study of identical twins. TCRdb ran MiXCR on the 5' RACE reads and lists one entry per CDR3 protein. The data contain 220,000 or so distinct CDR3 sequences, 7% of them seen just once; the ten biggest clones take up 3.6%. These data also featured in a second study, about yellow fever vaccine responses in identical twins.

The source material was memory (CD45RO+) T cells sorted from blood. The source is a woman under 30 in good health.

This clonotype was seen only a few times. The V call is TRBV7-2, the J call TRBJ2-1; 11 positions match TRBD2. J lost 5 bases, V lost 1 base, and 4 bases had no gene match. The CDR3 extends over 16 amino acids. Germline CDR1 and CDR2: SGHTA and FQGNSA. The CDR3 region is CASSLGGTSGDNEQFF. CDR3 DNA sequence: TGTGCCAGCAGCTTAGGAGGGACTAGCGGAGACAATGAGCAGTTCTTC.

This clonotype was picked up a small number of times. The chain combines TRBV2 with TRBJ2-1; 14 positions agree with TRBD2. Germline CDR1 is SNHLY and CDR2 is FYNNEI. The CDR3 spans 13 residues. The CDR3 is CARGLAGVDEQFF. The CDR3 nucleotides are TGTGCTCGGGGACTAGCGGGAGTTGATGAGCAGTTCTTC. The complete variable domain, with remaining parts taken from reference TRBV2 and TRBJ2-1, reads EPEVTQTPSHQVTQMGQEVILRCVPISNHLYFYWYRQILGQKVEFLVSFYNNEISEKSEIFDDQFSVERPDGSNFTLKIRSTKLEDSAMYFCARGLAGVDEQFFGPGTRLTVL.

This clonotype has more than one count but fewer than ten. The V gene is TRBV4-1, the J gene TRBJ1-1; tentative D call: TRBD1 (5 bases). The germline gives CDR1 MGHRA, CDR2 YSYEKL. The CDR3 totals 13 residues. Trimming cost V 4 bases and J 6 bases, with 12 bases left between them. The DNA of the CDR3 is TGCGCCAGCAGCCCCCCGCGGGGGGCTGAAGCTTTCTTT. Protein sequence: CASSPPRGAEAFF.

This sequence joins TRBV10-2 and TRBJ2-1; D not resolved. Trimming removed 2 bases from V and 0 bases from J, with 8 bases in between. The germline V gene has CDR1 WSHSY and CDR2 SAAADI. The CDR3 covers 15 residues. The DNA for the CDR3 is TGCGCCAGCAGTGAGACGGCTAGCTCCTACAATGAGCAGTTCTTC. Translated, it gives CASSETASSYNEQFF.

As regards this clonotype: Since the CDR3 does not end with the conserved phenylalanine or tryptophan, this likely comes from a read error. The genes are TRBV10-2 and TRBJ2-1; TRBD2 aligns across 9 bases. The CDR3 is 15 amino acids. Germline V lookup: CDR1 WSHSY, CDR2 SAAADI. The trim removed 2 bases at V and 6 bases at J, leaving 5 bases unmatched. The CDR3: CASSETETSGNEQFL. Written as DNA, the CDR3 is TGCGCCAGCAGTGAGACCGAGACTAGCGGCAATGAGCAGTTCCTC.

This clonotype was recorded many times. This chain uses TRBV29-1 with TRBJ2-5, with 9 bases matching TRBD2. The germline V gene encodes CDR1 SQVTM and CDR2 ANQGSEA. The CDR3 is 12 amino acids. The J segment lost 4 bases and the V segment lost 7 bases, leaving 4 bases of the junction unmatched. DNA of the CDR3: TGCAGCGCAAGCGGGAGGCTAGAGACCCAGTACTTC. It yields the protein CSASGRLETQYF.

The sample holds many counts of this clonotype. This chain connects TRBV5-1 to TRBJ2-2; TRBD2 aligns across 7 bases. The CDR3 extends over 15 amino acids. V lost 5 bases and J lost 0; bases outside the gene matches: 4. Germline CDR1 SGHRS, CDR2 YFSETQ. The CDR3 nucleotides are TGCGCCAGCAGTCAAGGACTAGCGAACACCGGGGAGCTGTTTTTT. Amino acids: CASSQGLANTGELFF.

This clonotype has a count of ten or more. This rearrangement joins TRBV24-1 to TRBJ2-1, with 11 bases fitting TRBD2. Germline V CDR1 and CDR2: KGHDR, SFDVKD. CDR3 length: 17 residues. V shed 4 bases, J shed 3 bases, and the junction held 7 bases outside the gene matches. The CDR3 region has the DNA TGTGCCACCAGTGAACCTGGGACTAGCGGAGACTACAATGAGCAGTTCTTC. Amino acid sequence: CATSEPGTSGDYNEQFF.

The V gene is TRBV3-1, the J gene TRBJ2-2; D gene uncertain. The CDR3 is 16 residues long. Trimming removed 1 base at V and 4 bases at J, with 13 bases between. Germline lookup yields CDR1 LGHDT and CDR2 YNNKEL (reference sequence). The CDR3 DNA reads TGTGCCAGCAGCCAAGGGCCAGGAAGGGTCACCGGGGAGCTGTTTTTT. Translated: CASSQGPGRVTGELFF.

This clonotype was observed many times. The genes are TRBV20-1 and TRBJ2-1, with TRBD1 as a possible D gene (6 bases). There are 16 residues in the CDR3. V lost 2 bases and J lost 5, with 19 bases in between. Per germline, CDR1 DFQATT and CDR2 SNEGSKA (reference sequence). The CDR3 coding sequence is TGCAGTGCTAGACCACATGGGGGCTTGCAGAACAATGAGCAGTTCTTC. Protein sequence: CSARPHGGLQNNEQFF.

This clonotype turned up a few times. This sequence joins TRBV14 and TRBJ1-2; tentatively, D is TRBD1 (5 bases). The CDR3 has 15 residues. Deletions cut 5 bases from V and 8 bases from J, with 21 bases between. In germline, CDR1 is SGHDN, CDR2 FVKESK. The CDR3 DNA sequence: TGTGCCAGCAGCTACACGCAGACCGGGGCGAGAGGCTACACCTTC. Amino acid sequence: CASSYTQTGARGYTF.

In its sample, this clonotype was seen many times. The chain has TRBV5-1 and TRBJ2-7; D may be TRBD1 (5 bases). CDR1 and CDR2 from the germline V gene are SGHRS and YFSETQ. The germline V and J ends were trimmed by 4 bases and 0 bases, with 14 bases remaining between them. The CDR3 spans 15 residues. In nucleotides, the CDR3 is TGCGCCAGCAGCCGATACTCACAGGCCTCCTACGAGCAGTACTTC. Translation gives CASSRYSQASYEQYF.

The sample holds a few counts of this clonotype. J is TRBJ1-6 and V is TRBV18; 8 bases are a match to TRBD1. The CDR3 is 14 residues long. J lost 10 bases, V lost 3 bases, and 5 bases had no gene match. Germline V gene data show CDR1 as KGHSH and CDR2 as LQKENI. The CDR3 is CASSPSDRASPLHF. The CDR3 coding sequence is TGTGCCAGCTCACCGTCGGACAGGGCCTCACCCCTCCACTTT.

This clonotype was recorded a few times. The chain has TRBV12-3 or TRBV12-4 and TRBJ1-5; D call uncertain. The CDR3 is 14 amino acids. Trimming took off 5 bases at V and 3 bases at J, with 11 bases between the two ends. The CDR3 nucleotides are TGTGCCAGCAGTATAGATAATAACAATCAGCCCCAGCATTTT. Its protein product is CASSIDNNNQPQHF.

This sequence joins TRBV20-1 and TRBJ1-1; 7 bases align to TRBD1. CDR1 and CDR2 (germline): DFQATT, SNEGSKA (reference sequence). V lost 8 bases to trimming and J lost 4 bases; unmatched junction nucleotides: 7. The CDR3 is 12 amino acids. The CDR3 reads CSRGGGRTEAFF. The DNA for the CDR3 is TGCAGTAGAGGGGGCGGTCGCACTGAAGCTTTCTTT.

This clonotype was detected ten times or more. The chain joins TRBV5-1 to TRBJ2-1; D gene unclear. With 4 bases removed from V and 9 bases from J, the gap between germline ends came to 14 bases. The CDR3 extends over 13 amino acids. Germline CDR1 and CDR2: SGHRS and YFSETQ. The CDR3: CASSTGRVGEQFF. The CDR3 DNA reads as TGCGCCAGCAGCACCGGAAGGGTTGGTGAGCAGTTCTTC.

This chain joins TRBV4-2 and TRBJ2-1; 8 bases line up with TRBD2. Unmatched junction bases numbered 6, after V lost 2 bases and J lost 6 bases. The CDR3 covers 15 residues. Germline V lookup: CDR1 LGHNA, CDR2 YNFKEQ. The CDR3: CASSQRSGGVNEQFF. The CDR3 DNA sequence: TGTGCCAGCAGCCAAAGGAGCGGGGGAGTCAATGAGCAGTTCTTC.

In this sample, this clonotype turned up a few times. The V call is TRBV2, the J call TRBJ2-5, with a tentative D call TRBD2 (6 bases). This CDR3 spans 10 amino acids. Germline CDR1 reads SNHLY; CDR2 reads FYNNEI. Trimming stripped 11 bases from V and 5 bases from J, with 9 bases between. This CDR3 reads CAGGEETQYF. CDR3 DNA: TGTGCCGGAGGGGAGGAGACCCAGTACTTC.

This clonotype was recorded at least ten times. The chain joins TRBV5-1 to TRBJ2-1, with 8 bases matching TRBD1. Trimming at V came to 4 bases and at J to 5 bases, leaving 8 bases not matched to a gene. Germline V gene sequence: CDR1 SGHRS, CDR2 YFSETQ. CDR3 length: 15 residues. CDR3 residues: CASSRQRTGNNEQFF. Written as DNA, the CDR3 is TGCGCCAGCAGCCGGCAACGGACAGGGAACAATGAGCAGTTCTTC.